This is a list of T cell receptor beta chains from one sample in a study of blood T cell repertoires in COVID-19. Profiled with immunoSEQ multiplex PCR; TCRdb holds only in-frame clones, not every one. The table lists 100,000 to 150,000 clones, roughly 90% of them singletons. Sequences were obtained from peripheral blood. The receptors originated from a man aged 45 to 65 with COVID-19, enrolled during active disease. CDR3s include the opening cysteine and the closing phenylalanine or tryptophan. Fields, in order: J gene, V gene, clone size, D gene, CDR3 DNA, CDR3 protein. D genes are given only for firm matches. Where a row states a size, it is once, few, many or the class of an expanded clone; other rows omit it.

j_gene: TRBJ2-1; v_gene: TRBV4-3; abundance: .; d_gene: TRBD2; CDR3nt: TGCGCCAGCAGCCAAGATCCAAGCGCTCGGGGGGATGAGCAGTTCTTC; CDR3aa: CASSQDPSARGDEQFF
j_gene: TRBJ1-2; v_gene: TRBV11-2; abundance: .; d_gene: TRBD1; CDR3nt: TGTGCCAGCAGCAGCAGGGACAGGGGTTTTATTGGCTACACCTTC; CDR3aa: CASSSRDRGFIGYTF
j_gene: TRBJ1-2; v_gene: TRBV28; abundance: .; d_gene: .; CDR3nt: TGTGCCAGCAGGGCCTTTTTCTATGGCTACACCTTC; CDR3aa: CASRAFFYGYTF
j_gene: TRBJ1-1; v_gene: TRBV30; abundance: .; d_gene: TRBD1; CDR3nt: TGTGCCTGGAGTGGACAGGGGTTCACTGAAGCTTTCTTT; CDR3aa: CAWSGQGFTEAFF
j_gene: TRBJ2-1; v_gene: TRBV18; abundance: few; d_gene: TRBD1; CDR3nt: TGTGCCAGCTCACGGTCGACAGGGGCCTACAATGAGCAGTTCTTC; CDR3aa: CASSRSTGAYNEQFF
j_gene: TRBJ1-4; v_gene: TRBV6-5; abundance: .; d_gene: .; CDR3nt: TGTGCCAGCAGTTACTCCATGGCCTCTTTTGAAAAACTGTTTTTT; CDR3aa: CASSYSMASFEKLFF
j_gene: TRBJ2-5; v_gene: TRBV11-1; abundance: .; d_gene: TRBD2; CDR3nt: TGTGCCAGCAGCTCGGGGGGGCTCTCGTACCAAGAGACCCAGTACTTC; CDR3aa: CASSSGGLSYQETQYF
j_gene: TRBJ1-1; v_gene: TRBV5-1; abundance: .; d_gene: TRBD1; CDR3nt: TGCGCCAGCAGCTTAAACAGGGGGAACACTGAAGCTTTCTTT; CDR3aa: CASSLNRGNTEAFF
j_gene: TRBJ1-2; v_gene: TRBV7-3; abundance: .; d_gene: TRBD1; CDR3nt: TGTGCCAGCAGCTTAACGGGCAGGGGGAACTATGGCTACACCTTC; CDR3aa: CASSLTGRGNYGYTF
j_gene: TRBJ2-1; v_gene: TRBV6-6; abundance: .; d_gene: TRBD2; CDR3nt: TGTGCCAGCAGGGAGACTAGCGGGGGTTACAATGAGCAGTTCTTC; CDR3aa: CASRETSGGYNEQFF
j_gene: TRBJ1-2; v_gene: TRBV5-4; abundance: .; d_gene: .; CDR3nt: TGTGCCAGCAGCTTGGCGACACCTACTAACTATGGCTACACCTTC; CDR3aa: CASSLATPTNYGYTF
j_gene: TRBJ2-2; v_gene: TRBV19; abundance: .; d_gene: TRBD2; CDR3nt: TGTGCCAGTAGTATTAGGACTAGCGGCAACACCGGGGAGCTGTTTTTT; CDR3aa: CASSIRTSGNTGELFF
j_gene: TRBJ2-2; v_gene: TRBV12-5; abundance: .; d_gene: TRBD1; CDR3nt: TGTGCTAGTGGGACGGGACAGGGGAACACCGGGGAGCTGTTTTTT; CDR3aa: CASGTGQGNTGELFF
j_gene: TRBJ2-1; v_gene: TRBV6-1; abundance: .; d_gene: TRBD1; CDR3nt: TGTGCCAGCAGTGAAGAGGGGGCTAGCTCCTACAATGAGCAGTTCTTC; CDR3aa: CASSEEGASSYNEQFF
j_gene: TRBJ2-1; v_gene: TRBV6-5; abundance: .; d_gene: .; CDR3nt: TGTGCCAGCCGCCGGGACAACGCCTACAATGAGCAGTTCTTC; CDR3aa: CASRRDNAYNEQFF
j_gene: TRBJ2-5; v_gene: TRBV5-1; abundance: .; d_gene: TRBD1; CDR3nt: TGCGCCAGCAGCCCGCGGACAGGGGAACAAGAGACCCAGTACTTC; CDR3aa: CASSPRTGEQETQYF
j_gene: TRBJ1-1; v_gene: TRBV19; abundance: .; d_gene: TRBD1; CDR3nt: TGTGCCAGTAGCATGGACAGGGCTAGATCGGAAGCTTTCTTT; CDR3aa: CASSMDRARSEAFF
j_gene: TRBJ2-6; v_gene: TRBV4-3; abundance: .; d_gene: .; CDR3nt: TGCGCCAGCAGCCAAATCGTCCCTTCTGGGGCCAACGTCCTGACTTTC; CDR3aa: CASSQIVPSGANVLTF
j_gene: TRBJ2-3; v_gene: TRBV15; abundance: .; d_gene: .; CDR3nt: TGTGCCACCAAGGAGGGCGCCACAGATACGCAGTATTTT; CDR3aa: CATKEGATDTQYF
j_gene: TRBJ2-5; v_gene: TRBV6-5; abundance: .; d_gene: TRBD1; CDR3nt: TGTGCCAGCCGGGCAGGGGGTAAAGAGACCCAGTACTTC; CDR3aa: CASRAGGKETQYF
j_gene: TRBJ1-2; v_gene: TRBV15; abundance: .; d_gene: TRBD1; CDR3nt: TGTGCCACCAGCAGAGAAGGATCAGGGGGCTATGGCTACACCTTC; CDR3aa: CATSREGSGGYGYTF
j_gene: TRBJ1-1; v_gene: TRBV5-1; abundance: .; d_gene: .; CDR3nt: TGCGCCAGCAGCCCCCCGAGGGATCCCACTGAAGCTTTCTTT; CDR3aa: CASSPPRDPTEAFF
j_gene: TRBJ1-1; v_gene: TRBV4-1; abundance: .; d_gene: .; CDR3nt: TGCGCCAGCAGCCACCCGACACCGAACACTGAAGCTTTCTTT; CDR3aa: CASSHPTPNTEAFF
j_gene: TRBJ1-1; v_gene: TRBV18; abundance: .; d_gene: .; CDR3nt: TGTGCCAGCTCACCGGGGGAGGCAGTGAACACTGAAGCTTTCTTT; CDR3aa: CASSPGEAVNTEAFF
j_gene: TRBJ2-5; v_gene: TRBV7-2; abundance: .; d_gene: TRBD2; CDR3nt: TGTGCCAGCAGGCAGACTAGCATAATACAAGAGACCCAGTACTTC; CDR3aa: CASRQTSIIQETQYF
j_gene: TRBJ2-5; v_gene: TRBV15; abundance: .; d_gene: TRBD2; CDR3nt: TGTGCCACCAGCAGAGGGGGGGGTAAGTACCAAGAGACCCAGTACTTC; CDR3aa: CATSRGGGKYQETQYF
j_gene: TRBJ2-7; v_gene: TRBV18; abundance: .; d_gene: TRBD1; CDR3nt: TGTGCCAGCTCACCACCGACAGGGACCTACGAGCAGTACTTC; CDR3aa: CASSPPTGTYEQYF
j_gene: TRBJ2-3; v_gene: TRBV10-2; abundance: .; d_gene: .; CDR3nt: TGCGCCAGCAGTGACGAACCTGGCTTCACAGATACGCAGTATTTT; CDR3aa: CASSDEPGFTDTQYF
j_gene: TRBJ2-3; v_gene: TRBV3-1/TRBV3-2; abundance: .; d_gene: .; CDR3nt: TGTGCCAGCAGCCAAGATTTGGGGGTCGGAGGGACAGATACGCAGTATTTT; CDR3aa: CASSQDLGVGGTDTQYF
j_gene: TRBJ2-1; v_gene: TRBV3-1/TRBV3-2; abundance: .; d_gene: TRBD2; CDR3nt: TGTGCCAGCAGCCAGGGACTAGCGAAGAATGAGCAGTTCTTC; CDR3aa: CASSQGLAKNEQFF
j_gene: TRBJ2-1; v_gene: TRBV5-1; abundance: .; d_gene: TRBD2; CDR3nt: TGCGCCAGCAGCTTGGCCTCTAGCGGGAGTAGAAATGAGCAGTTCTTC; CDR3aa: CASSLASSGSRNEQFF
j_gene: TRBJ1-1; v_gene: TRBV6-6; abundance: .; d_gene: .; CDR3nt: TGTGCCAGCAGCCGTGGACAGTGGAACACTGAAGCTTTCTTT; CDR3aa: CASSRGQWNTEAFF
j_gene: TRBJ2-7; v_gene: TRBV5-1; abundance: .; d_gene: .; CDR3nt: TGCGCCAGCAGCGGAGGGGCCCTTTCCTACGAGCAGTACTTC; CDR3aa: CASSGGALSYEQYF
j_gene: TRBJ2-3; v_gene: TRBV7-9; abundance: few; d_gene: .; CDR3nt: TGTGCCAGCAGCTTAGCCTCTAGCGTGGAGACGCAGTATTTT; CDR3aa: CASSLASSVETQYF
j_gene: TRBJ2-3; v_gene: TRBV5-6; abundance: .; d_gene: .; CDR3nt: TGTGCCAGCAGCCCCGGCGGCCCAGGGGTTCGCACAGATACGCAGTATTTT; CDR3aa: CASSPGGPGVRTDTQYF
j_gene: TRBJ2-2; v_gene: TRBV5-1; abundance: once; d_gene: .; CDR3nt: TGCGCCAGCAGCTTATCCAGCGATTCCGGGGAGCTGTTTTTT; CDR3aa: CASSLSSDSGELFF
j_gene: TRBJ2-2; v_gene: TRBV19; abundance: .; d_gene: TRBD1; CDR3nt: TGTGCCAGTACCTATCGAAGGGACAGGGGTTTTACCGGGGAGCTGTTTTTT; CDR3aa: CASTYRRDRGFTGELFF
j_gene: TRBJ2-1; v_gene: TRBV12-3/TRBV12-4; abundance: .; d_gene: TRBD2; CDR3nt: TGTGCCAGCAATATAGCGGGAGTGGGTGAGCAGTTCTTC; CDR3aa: CASNIAGVGEQFF
j_gene: TRBJ1-5; v_gene: TRBV28; abundance: .; d_gene: .; CDR3nt: TGTGCCAGCAGTTTAGGGGGGGCTTGGGGCAATCAGCCCCAGCATTTT; CDR3aa: CASSLGGAWGNQPQHF
j_gene: TRBJ1-3; v_gene: TRBV23-1; abundance: .; d_gene: .; CDR3nt: TGCGCCAGCAGTCTCCGAGGGCACGGAAACACCATATATTTT; CDR3aa: CASSLRGHGNTIYF
j_gene: TRBJ1-5; v_gene: TRBV5-1; abundance: once; d_gene: .; CDR3nt: TGCGCCAGCAGCCCGGAGGGCTATAGCAATCAGCCCCAGCATTTT; CDR3aa: CASSPEGYSNQPQHF
j_gene: TRBJ2-1; v_gene: TRBV19; abundance: .; d_gene: TRBD2; CDR3nt: TGTGCCAGTAGTGTCCGGGCTAGCGGGGGCCAATACAATGAGCAGTTCTTC; CDR3aa: CASSVRASGGQYNEQFF